Presented here are 27 T cell receptor beta chains from one specimen sequenced in a study of shared clonotypes between healthy human individuals. Libraries were prepared by immunoSEQ multiplex PCR; TCRdb keeps only in-frame clonotypes and omits some of them. The sample consists of about 2.4 million clones, 93% of them appearing once. The sequencing sample was made of naive CD4+ T cells from PBMCs. The subset is: CD45RA+ positively selected. All receptors come from a man aged 18-30 years in good health. Some clones in this sample may be carry-over from other donors' samples.

In its sample, this clone was seen a few times. This chain connects TRBV5-1 to TRBJ1-4; 10 positions agree with TRBD1. After removal of 0 bases from V and 6 bases from J, the junction contained 8 bases not matched to a gene. Germline lookup yields CDR1 SGHRS and CDR2 YFSETQ. This CDR3 is 17 amino acids long. The CDR3 DNA sequence: TGCGCCAGCAGCTTGGCTCCAAAAGGACAGGGGGATGAAAAACTGTTTTTT. It is translated as CASSLAPKGQGDEKLFF. The complete variable domain, with remaining parts taken from reference TRBV5-1 and TRBJ1-4, reads KAGVTQTPRYLIKTRGQQVTLSCSPISGHRSVSWYQQTPGQGLQFLFEYFSETQRNKGNFPGRFSGRQFSNSRSEMNVSTLELGDSALYLCASSLAPKGQGDEKLFFGSGTQLSVL.

This clone was counted a few times. CDR3 sequence: CASRLQEYTEAFF. CDR3 in DNA: TGTGCCAGCAGATTACAGGAATACACTGAAGCTTTCTTT. The V and J genes are TRBV7-3 and TRBJ1-1; D is possibly TRBD1 (5 bases). The CDR3 runs 13 residues. Germline assignment: CDR1 SGHTA and CDR2 FQGTGA. With 6 bases removed from V and 3 bases from J, the gap between germline ends came to 11 bases.

The V call is TRBV6-1, the J call TRBJ2-5; D gene uncertain. The CDR3 totals 13 residues. V was trimmed by 5 bases and J by 5 bases, leaving 12 bases between them. CDR1 MNHNS and CDR2 SASEGT come from the germline V gene. The CDR3 bases are TGTGCCAGCAGTCCCAGGCTCGCGGAGACCCAGTACTTC. Translating it yields CASSPRLAETQYF.

This chain connects TRBV6-1 to TRBJ2-2; 9 bases align to TRBD2. The CDR3 has 14 amino acids. The ends lost 2 bases at V and 5 bases at J; junction bases unmatched: 0. Germline loops: CDR1 MNHNS, CDR2 SASEGT. Here the CDR3 DNA reads TGTGCCAGCAGTGAACTAGCGGGGACCGGGGAGCTGTTTTTT. It translates to CASSELAGTGELFF.

V and J are TRBV30 and TRBJ1-6; D might be TRBD1 (5 bases). The germline gives CDR1 GTSNPN, CDR2 SVGIG (reference sequence). The CDR3 runs 11 residues. V was pared by 4 bases and J by 7 bases, with 5 bases between. The CDR3 sequence: CAWTGNSPLHF. The CDR3 nucleotides are TGTGCCTGGACAGGGAATTCACCCCTCCACTTT. Full variable domain (outside the CDR3, taken from reference TRBV30 and TRBJ1-6): SQTIHQWPATLVQPVGSPLSLECTVEGTSNPNLYWYRQAAGRGLQLLFYSVGIGQISSEVPQNLSASRPQDRQFILSSKKLLLSDSGFYLCAWTGNSPLHFGNGTRLTVT.

The V gene is TRBV10-3, the J gene TRBJ2-3; D is possibly TRBD2 (5 bases). From germline, CDR1 is ENHRY and CDR2 SYGVKD. The CDR3 is made up of 16 amino acids. The ends were cut back, 5 bases at V and 2 bases at J, with 17 bases in the middle. The CDR3 reads CAISSPRALITDTQYF. In nucleotides, the CDR3 is TGTGCCATCAGTTCCCCGAGGGCCCTCATCACAGATACGCAGTATTTT.

This clone was counted once. This chain joins TRBV6-4 and TRBJ2-3, with TRBD2 matching over 11 bases. V was clipped by 4 bases and J by 5 bases; unmatched bases: 5. Per germline, CDR1 MRHNA and CDR2 SNTAGT. CDR3 length: 15 amino acids. Here the CDR3 DNA reads TGTGCCAGCAGTGCACTAGCGGGAGTTGGAGATACGCAGTATTTT. Translated, it gives CASSALAGVGDTQYF.

The gene calls are TRBV27 and TRBJ2-7; D is unresolved. Looked up from germline, CDR1 is MNHEY and CDR2 is SMNVEV (reference sequence). The CDR3 consists of 15 residues. V was cut by 8 bases and J by 4 bases, with 21 bases left in between. This CDR3 is CASAISNPRLYEQYF. CDR3 DNA: TGTGCCAGCGCTATTTCGAACCCTCGACTGTACGAGCAGTACTTC.

This clone appeared a single time. The chain has TRBV4-3 and TRBJ2-5, with 12 nucleotides matching TRBD2. The CDR3 loop spans 16 amino acids. Germline V gene lookup returns CDR1 LGHNA and CDR2 YSLEER. V shed 4 bases and J 3 bases; nucleotides not matched to a gene: 6. The CDR3 reads CASSPRLAGAKETQYF. CDR3 bases: TGCGCCAGCAGCCCTAGACTAGCGGGGGCTAAAGAGACCCAGTACTTC.

The chain combines TRBV4-1 with TRBJ2-3, with D possibly TRBD2 on 6 matching bases. Germline CDR1 is MGHRA and CDR2 is YSYEKL. Trimming cost V 4 bases and J 6 bases, with 20 bases left between them. The CDR3 is 16 residues long. The CDR3 loop reads CASSPPGREPSDTQYF. The CDR3 DNA sequence: TGCGCCAGCAGCCCCCCCGGCCGGGAGCCATCGGATACGCAGTATTTT.

The chain combines TRBV6-1 with TRBJ2-1; a weak D match, TRBD2 (6 bases). This CDR3 has 14 residues. Trimming removed 5 bases from V and 7 bases from J, with 15 bases in between. The V gene's germline CDR1 is MNHNS and CDR2 SASEGT. DNA of the CDR3: TGTGCCAGCAGTATCGGGATAGCGGCTAATGAGCAGTTCTTC. Translating it yields CASSIGIAANEQFF.

V and J are TRBV5-1 and TRBJ2-5; 13 bases agree with TRBD2. J was trimmed by 2 bases and V by 9 bases; bases with no gene match: 10. The CDR3 runs to 16 residues. The germline V gene has CDR1 SGHRS and CDR2 YFSETQ. This chain's CDR3 is CATARGTSGKQETQYF. The CDR3 DNA sequence: TGCGCCACCGCGCGAGGGACTAGCGGGAAACAAGAGACCCAGTACTTC.

This chain joins TRBV28 and TRBJ1-4, with a possible D match to TRBD1 (5 bases). The CDR3 sequence is 15 residues long. Germline V gene data show CDR1 as MDHEN and CDR2 as SYDVKM. V lost 4 bases and J 11 bases, leaving 20 bases between the germline ends. CDR3 sequence (DNA): TGTGCCAGCAGTTCCGCGTCCCCAGGGCCGGGGAAACTGTTTTTT. Amino acid sequence: CASSSASPGPGKLFF. The entire variable domain, with the rest obtained from reference TRBV28 and TRBJ1-4, is as follows: DVKVTQSSRYLVKRTGEKVFLECVQDMDHENMFWYRQDPGLGLRLIYFSYDVKMKEKGDIPEGYSVSREKKERFSLILESASTNQTSMYLCASSSASPGPGKLFFGSGTQLSVL.

The chain recombines TRBV27 with TRBJ1-1, with D possibly TRBD1 on 6 matching bases. The V and J ends lost 2 bases and 6 bases respectively, with 22 bases between them. The germline gives CDR1 MNHEY, CDR2 SMNVEV (reference sequence). CDR3 size: 17 residues. The CDR3 reads CASSLRPQGPAAAEAFF. As DNA, the CDR3 is TGTGCCAGCAGTTTACGACCTCAGGGGCCTGCGGCCGCTGAAGCTTTCTTT.

The chain has TRBV6-5 and TRBJ2-7, with a possible D match to TRBD2 (7 bases). Germline lookup yields CDR1 MNHEY and CDR2 SVGAGI. This CDR3 has 13 amino acids. The germline V and J ends were trimmed by 6 bases and 9 bases, with 18 bases remaining between them. The CDR3 region is CASRTEGGAGQYF. The CDR3 coding sequence is TGTGCCAGCAGAACTGAAGGGGGGGCAGGGCAGTACTTC.

CDR3 region: CASSVQGFPTGELFF. Written as DNA, the CDR3 is TGTGCCAGCAGCGTGCAGGGGTTTCCGACCGGGGAGCTGTTTTTT. The chain carries TRBV9 and TRBJ2-2; TRBD1 is a possible D gene (6 bases). The germline CDR1 and CDR2 sequences are SGDLS and YYNGEE. The CDR3 runs 15 residues. Trimming stripped 2 bases from V and 5 bases from J, with 13 bases between.

The gene calls are TRBV9 and TRBJ2-3; D is unclear. Between the trimmed V and J ends, which lost 2 bases and 4 bases, there was a span of 11 bases. This CDR3 has 14 amino acids. In germline, CDR1 is SGDLS, CDR2 YYNGEE. The CDR3 region has the DNA TGTGCCAGCAGCGTGGCTCTAAACCCAGATACGCAGTATTTT. This sequence encodes CASSVALNPDTQYF.

V gene TRBV30 combines with J gene TRBJ2-1; tentatively, D is TRBD1 (6 bases). The CDR3 sequence is 15 residues long. V lost 0 bases and J lost 10, with 19 bases in between. CDR1 and CDR2 from the germline V gene are GTSNPN and SVGIG (reference sequence). CDR3 sequence: CAWSVQGVWVGEQFF. CDR3 in DNA: TGTGCCTGGAGTGTACAGGGAGTGTGGGTGGGCGAGCAGTTCTTC.

V and J are TRBV27 and TRBJ1-2; D is ambiguous. The CDR3 consists of 13 residues. Trimming left V 6 bases short and J 3 bases short, with 11 bases between. Per germline, CDR1 MNHEY and CDR2 SMNVEV (reference sequence). The CDR3 DNA follows: TGTGCCAGCAGACCTTCAGGAGACTATGGCTACACCTTC. It encodes CASRPSGDYGYTF.

This rearrangement joins TRBV10-2 to TRBJ2-7; 7 bases line up with TRBD2. The CDR3 runs to 14 residues. V trimming: 3 bases; J trimming: 5 bases; junction bases outside the gene matches: 7. The germline V gene encodes CDR1 WSHSY and CDR2 SAAADI. Here the CDR3 DNA reads TGCGCCAGCAGTGATCGGGGGGTTACGCACGAGCAGTACTTC. It codes for CASSDRGVTHEQYF.

The rearrangement joins TRBV27 to TRBJ2-6; D gene unclear. Trimming cost V 1 base and J 4 bases, with 14 bases left between them. From germline, CDR1 is MNHEY and CDR2 SMNVEV (reference sequence). The CDR3 covers 17 residues. CDR3 coding DNA: TGTGCCAGCAGTTTATTTGGCATTCGGCAAGGGGCCAACGTCCTGACTTTC. It codes for CASSLFGIRQGANVLTF.

J is TRBJ2-5 and V is TRBV5-1; possible D gene TRBD1, 5 bases. Per the germline V gene, CDR1 is SGHRS and CDR2 is YFSETQ. V shed 0 bases and J shed 3 bases, with 9 bases lying between them. This CDR3 is 14 amino acids long. In DNA form, the CDR3 reads TGCGCCAGCAGCTTGGTCGCGACAGAAGAGACCCAGTACTTC. Its protein is CASSLVATEETQYF.

The rearrangement links TRBV29-1 to TRBJ2-3, with TRBD2 matching 9 bases. Per germline, CDR1 SQVTM and CDR2 ANQGSEA. CDR3 length: 19 residues. Unmatched junction bases numbered 13, after V lost 0 bases and J lost 0 bases. The DNA of the CDR3 is TGCAGCGTTGAAGACCCCCGATGGCGGGAGGGCCCTAGCACAGATACGCAGTATTTT. Encoded protein: CSVEDPRWREGPSTDTQYF.

The chain recombines TRBV18 with TRBJ1-5; D is undetermined. The CDR3 is 16 amino acids. V was cut by 1 base and J by 5 bases, with 15 bases left in between. Germline V lookup: CDR1 KGHSH, CDR2 LQKENI. The CDR3 DNA follows: TGTGCCAGCTCACCACGCGTGTCAGATCCGTATCAGCCCCAGCATTTT. Its translation: CASSPRVSDPYQPQHF.

In this sample, this clone turned up a few times. This sample includes further DNA sequences coding for the same CDR3. V usage is TRBV30 and J usage is TRBJ1-5; 9 nucleotides line up with TRBD1. V dropped 5 bases and J dropped 2; count of bases not matched to a gene: 1. Per germline, CDR1 GTSNPN and CDR2 SVGIG (reference sequence). This CDR3 region has 13 residues. The CDR3 region is CAWGDRGNQPQHF. The CDR3 region has the DNA TGTGCCTGGGGGGACAGGGGCAATCAGCCCCAGCATTTT.

The CDR3: CASSPGGTGVFHEQYF. The CDR3, as DNA: TGCGCCAGCAGCCCCGGGGGGACAGGGGTTTTCCACGAGCAGTACTTC. The chain couples TRBV5-1 to TRBJ2-7; 10 bases line up with TRBD1. This CDR3 contains 16 residues. The V and J ends lost 4 bases and 5 bases, in that order; junction bases with no gene match: 12. Germline V CDR1 and CDR2: SGHRS, YFSETQ.

The chain combines TRBV6-1 with TRBJ1-2; tentatively, D is TRBD1 (6 bases). The CDR3 is 11 residues long. Germline CDR1 MNHNS, CDR2 SASEGT. V was trimmed by 2 bases and J by 12 bases, leaving 10 bases between them. The CDR3 spells CASSERGANTF. In DNA, the CDR3 is TGTGCCAGCAGTGAACGGGGGGCCAACACCTTC.